This is a list of T cell receptor beta chains from one sample in a study of human T cells and chemical hapten exposure. TCRdb independently ran MiXCR on the RACE reads; one entry per CDR3 protein. In the table there are 95,000 to 150,000 distinct CDR3 sequences, 10% to 12% of which are singletons. The material was whole blood, obtained in connection with sensitization to the hapten diphenylcyclopropenone (DPC). The origin of the receptors is a woman aged 50 to 60 with alopecia areata. Some clones in this sample may be carry-over from other donors' samples. Both conserved end residues are part of each CDR3. D genes are given only for firm matches. The size field is filled for only some rows; it gives once, few, many or a size class.

v_call: TRBV18; clone_size: .; d_call: .; j_call: TRBJ2-3; cdr3_length: 15; cdr3_nt: TGTGCCAGCTCACCAGGAGGACAGCGGACAGATACGCAGTATTTT; cdr3_aa: CASSPGGQRTDTQYF
v_call: TRBV29-1; clone_size: few; d_call: .; j_call: TRBJ1-1; cdr3_length: 18; cdr3_nt: TGCAGCGTTGAAGATCTTTCGGCAGGGGCCCCAGTGAACACTGAAGCTTTCTTT; cdr3_aa: CSVEDLSAGAPVNTEAFF
v_call: TRBV7-8; clone_size: many; d_call: .; j_call: TRBJ2-1; cdr3_length: 13; cdr3_nt: TGTGCCAGTGGGACGGGTTTATACAATGAGCAGTTCTTC; cdr3_aa: CASGTGLYNEQFF
v_call: TRBV2; clone_size: .; d_call: .; j_call: TRBJ1-1; cdr3_length: 14; cdr3_nt: TGTGCCAGCAGTGAAGGGGGGGCTGGGACTGAAGCTTTCTTT; cdr3_aa: CASSEGGAGTEAFF
v_call: TRBV11-3; clone_size: many; d_call: TRBD1; j_call: TRBJ2-7; cdr3_length: 16; cdr3_nt: TGTGCCAGCAGCAGACCAGGACAGGGCCCCCTCGGCGAGCAGTACTTC; cdr3_aa: CASSRPGQGPLGEQYF
v_call: TRBV7-9; clone_size: .; d_call: .; j_call: TRBJ1-5; cdr3_length: 12; cdr3_nt: TGTGCCAGCAGCTCCTCAGTGAAGCCCCAGAATTTT; cdr3_aa: CASSSSVKPQNF
v_call: TRBV5-6; clone_size: .; d_call: .; j_call: TRBJ2-2; cdr3_length: 12; cdr3_nt: TGTGCCAGCAGAGCGGTAACCGGGGAGCTGTTTTTT; cdr3_aa: CASRAVTGELFF
v_call: TRBV20-1; clone_size: .; d_call: .; j_call: TRBJ1-2; cdr3_length: 14; cdr3_nt: TGCAGTGCCACAACTGGGCCAGCTAACTATGGCTACACCTTC; cdr3_aa: CSATTGPANYGYTF
v_call: TRBV6-1; clone_size: .; d_call: .; j_call: TRBJ2-5; cdr3_length: 15; cdr3_nt: TGTGCCAGCAGTGAATCGGGCCCAGGGGCCAAGACCCAGTACTTC; cdr3_aa: CASSESGPGAKTQYF
v_call: TRBV6-5; clone_size: .; d_call: TRBD1; j_call: TRBJ1-2; cdr3_length: 17; cdr3_nt: TGTGCCAGCAGTTACTCCCAGGGGGGGGGGTATTTTGATGGCTACACCTTC; cdr3_aa: CASSYSQGGGYFDGYTF
v_call: TRBV12-3/TRBV12-4; clone_size: .; d_call: TRBD1; j_call: TRBJ1-6; cdr3_length: 14; cdr3_nt: TGTGCCAGCAGCCGTACAGGGGGCGATTCACCCCTCCACTTT; cdr3_aa: CASSRTGGDSPLHF
v_call: TRBV5-1; clone_size: many; d_call: .; j_call: TRBJ2-5; cdr3_length: 15; cdr3_nt: TGCGCCAGCAGCTTGACTAGCAGCATCCAAGAGACCCAGTACTTC; cdr3_aa: CASSLTSSIQETQYF
v_call: TRBV29-1; clone_size: few; d_call: .; j_call: TRBJ1-1; cdr3_length: 12; cdr3_nt: TGCAGCGTTGTAGGGTTTACCACTGAAGCTTTCTTT; cdr3_aa: CSVVGFTTEAFF
v_call: TRBV5-1; clone_size: many; d_call: TRBD2; j_call: TRBJ2-3; cdr3_length: 17; cdr3_nt: TGCGCCAGCAGCTTGGAAGGTAGCGGGAGTCCGGGAGATACGCAGTATTTT; cdr3_aa: CASSLEGSGSPGDTQYF
v_call: TRBV5-5; clone_size: .; d_call: .; j_call: TRBJ1-1; cdr3_length: 16; cdr3_nt: TGTGCCAGCAGCCTAAGACCGGGACTTTCGAACACTGAAGCTTTCTTT; cdr3_aa: CASSLRPGLSNTEAFF
v_call: TRBV3-1; clone_size: .; d_call: .; j_call: TRBJ2-2; cdr3_length: 16; cdr3_nt: TGTGCCAGCAGCCAAGATCCAGCGGTGTACACCGGGGAGCTGTTTTTT; cdr3_aa: CASSQDPAVYTGELFF
v_call: TRBV29-1; clone_size: few; d_call: TRBD1; j_call: TRBJ1-2; cdr3_length: 13; cdr3_nt: TGCAGCGTAGGGACAGGGGGTTCCTATGGCTACACCTTC; cdr3_aa: CSVGTGGSYGYTF